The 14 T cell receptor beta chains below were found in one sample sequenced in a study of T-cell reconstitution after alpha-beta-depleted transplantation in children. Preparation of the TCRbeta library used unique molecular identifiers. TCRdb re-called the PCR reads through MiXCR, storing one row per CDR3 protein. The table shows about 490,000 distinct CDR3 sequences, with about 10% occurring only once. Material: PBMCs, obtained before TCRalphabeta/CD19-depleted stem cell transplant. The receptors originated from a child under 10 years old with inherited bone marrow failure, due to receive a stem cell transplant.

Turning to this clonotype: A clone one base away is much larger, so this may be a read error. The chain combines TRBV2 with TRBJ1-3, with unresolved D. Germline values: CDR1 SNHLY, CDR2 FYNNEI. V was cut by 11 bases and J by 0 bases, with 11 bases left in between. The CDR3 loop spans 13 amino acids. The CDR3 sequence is CAGKSNSGNTIYF. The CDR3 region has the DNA TGTGCCGGCAAATCGAACTCTGGAAACACCATATATTTT.

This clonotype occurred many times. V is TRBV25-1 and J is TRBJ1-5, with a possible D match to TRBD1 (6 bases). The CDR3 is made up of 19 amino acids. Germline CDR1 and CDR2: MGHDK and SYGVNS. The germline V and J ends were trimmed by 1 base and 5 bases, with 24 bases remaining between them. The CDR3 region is CASSESGDPSPSHYQPQHF. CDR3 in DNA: TGTGCCAGCAGTGAATCAGGGGACCCCTCTCCGAGTCATTATCAGCCCCAGCATTTT.

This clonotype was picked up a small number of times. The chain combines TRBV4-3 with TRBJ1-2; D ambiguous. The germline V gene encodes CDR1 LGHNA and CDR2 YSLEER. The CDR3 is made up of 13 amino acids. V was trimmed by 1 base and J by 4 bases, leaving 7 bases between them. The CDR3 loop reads CASSQASGYGYTF. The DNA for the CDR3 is TGCGCCAGCAGCCAAGCGTCAGGCTATGGCTACACCTTC.

The CDR3 DNA sequence: TGCGCCACCTCTCTAGAGCGGTACGGGGCCAACGTCCTGACTTTC. Translating it yields CATSLERYGANVLTF. V usage is TRBV4-3 and J usage is TRBJ2-6; tentatively, D is TRBD2 (5 bases). Looked up from germline, CDR1 is LGHNA and CDR2 is YSLEER. This CDR3 has 15 amino acids. The V and J ends lost 10 bases and 4 bases respectively, with 17 bases between them.

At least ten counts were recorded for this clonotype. This chain's CDR3 is CASSQSSGGTETQYF. The CDR3 DNA sequence: TGTGCCAGCAGCCAGTCGTCAGGGGGTACTGAGACCCAGTACTTC. V usage is TRBV4-2 and J usage is TRBJ2-5, with 7 positions matching TRBD1. V was pared by 3 bases and J by 5 bases, with 9 bases of the junction left unmatched. CDR1 LGHNA and CDR2 YNFKEQ come from the germline V gene. This CDR3 is 15 amino acids long.

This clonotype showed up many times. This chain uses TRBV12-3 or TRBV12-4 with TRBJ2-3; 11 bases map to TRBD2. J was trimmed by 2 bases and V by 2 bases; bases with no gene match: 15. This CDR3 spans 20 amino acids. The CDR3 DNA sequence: TGTGCCAGCAGTTTATGGCTAGCGGGAGGATTGTCTAGAGACACAGATACGCAGTATTTT. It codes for CASSLWLAGGLSRDTDTQYF.

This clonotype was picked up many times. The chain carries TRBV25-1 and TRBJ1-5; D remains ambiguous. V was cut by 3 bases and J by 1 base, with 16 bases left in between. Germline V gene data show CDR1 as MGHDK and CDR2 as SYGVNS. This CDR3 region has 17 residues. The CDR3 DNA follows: TGTGCCAGCAGTGAGTCATTTCGCCCCCGGAGCAATCAGCCCCAGCATTTT. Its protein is CASSESFRPRSNQPQHF. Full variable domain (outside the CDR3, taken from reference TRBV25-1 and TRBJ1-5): EADIYQTPRYLVIGTGKKITLECSQTMGHDKMYWYQQDPGMELHLIHYSYGVNSTEKGDLSSESTVSRIRTEHFPLTLESARPSHTSQYLCASSESFRPRSNQPQHFGDGTRLSIL.

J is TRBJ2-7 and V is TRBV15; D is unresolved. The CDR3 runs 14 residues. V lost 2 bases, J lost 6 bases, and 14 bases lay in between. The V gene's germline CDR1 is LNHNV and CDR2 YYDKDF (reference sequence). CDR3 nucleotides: TGTGCCACCAGCAGATCCCCCACCTTCTCCGAGCAGTACTTC. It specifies CATSRSPTFSEQYF.

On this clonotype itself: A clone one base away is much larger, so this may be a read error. The CDR3 nucleotides are TGTGCCACCAGTGCAGTCGGGGAGCTGTTTTTT. This gives the protein CATSAVGELFF. The gene calls are TRBV24-1 and TRBJ2-2; D gene unclear. V was pared by 5 bases and J by 7 bases, with 4 bases between. Per germline, CDR1 KGHDR and CDR2 SFDVKD. CDR3 length equals 11 residues.

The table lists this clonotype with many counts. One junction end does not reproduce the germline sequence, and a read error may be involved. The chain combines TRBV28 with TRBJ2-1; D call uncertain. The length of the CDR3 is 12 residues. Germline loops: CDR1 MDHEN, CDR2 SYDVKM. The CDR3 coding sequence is TGTGCCAGCACAGTTTCCTCCAATGAGCAGTTCTTC. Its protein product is CASTVSSNEQFF.

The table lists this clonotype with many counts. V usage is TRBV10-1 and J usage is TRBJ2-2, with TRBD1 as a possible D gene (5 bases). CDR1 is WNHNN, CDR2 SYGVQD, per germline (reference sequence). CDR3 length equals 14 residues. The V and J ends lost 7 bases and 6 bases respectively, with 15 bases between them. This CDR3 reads CASNEKRGAGELFF. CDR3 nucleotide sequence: TGCGCCAGCAATGAAAAAAGGGGTGCCGGGGAGCTGTTTTTT.

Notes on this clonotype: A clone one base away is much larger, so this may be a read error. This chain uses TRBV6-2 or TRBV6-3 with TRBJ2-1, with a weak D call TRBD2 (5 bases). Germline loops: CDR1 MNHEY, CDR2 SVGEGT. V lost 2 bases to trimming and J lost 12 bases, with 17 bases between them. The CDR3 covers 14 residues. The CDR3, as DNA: TGTGCCAGCAGTTACCGGACTGGCGGCTTGGGGCAGTTCTTC. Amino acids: CASSYRTGGLGQFF.

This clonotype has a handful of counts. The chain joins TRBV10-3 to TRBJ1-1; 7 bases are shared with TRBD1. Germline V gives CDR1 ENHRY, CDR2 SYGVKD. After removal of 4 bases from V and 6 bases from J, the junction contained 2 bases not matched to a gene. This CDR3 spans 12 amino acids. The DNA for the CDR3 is TGTGCCATCAGTGGACAGGGCGCTGAAGCTTTCTTT. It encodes CAISGQGAEAFF.

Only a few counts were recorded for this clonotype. CDR3 protein: CASSLGGPSGDEQYF. The CDR3, as DNA: TGCGCCAGCAGCTTGGGAGGTCCTTCGGGGGACGAGCAGTACTTC. J is TRBJ2-7 and V is TRBV5-1; maybe TRBD2 (6 bases). Deletions cut 0 bases from V and 5 bases from J, with 15 bases between. The germline gives CDR1 SGHRS, CDR2 YFSETQ. CDR3 length: 15 amino acids.